A single sample is the source of the 23 T cell receptor beta chains below, sequenced in a study of blood T cell repertoires in COVID-19. Here immunoSEQ multiplex PCR was the method, and the copy in TCRdb shows in-frame clones only, minus some. The table records some 70,000 clones, 88% of them present only once. The sample was PBMCs or T cells enriched from blood (not recorded which). The receptors here all came from a woman between 40 and 55 years old who had recovered from COVID-19.

This rearrangement joins TRBV5-1 to TRBJ1-1; D remains ambiguous. In germline, CDR1 is SGHRS, CDR2 YFSETQ. V lost 0 bases and J 0 bases, leaving 3 bases between the germline ends. The CDR3 runs to 13 residues. Written as DNA, the CDR3 is TGCGCCAGCAGCTTGGCGGTGAACACTGAAGCTTTCTTT. Translating gives CASSLAVNTEAFF.

The genes are TRBV29-1 and TRBJ1-1; D ambiguous. Germline-derived CDR1 and CDR2 are SQVTM and ANQGSEA. The CDR3 covers 13 residues. V was clipped by 3 bases and J by 3 bases, with 11 bases between them. The CDR3 loop is CSVDGGEDTEAFF. Written as DNA, the CDR3 is TGCAGCGTTGATGGAGGAGAGGACACTGAAGCTTTCTTT.

This clone was picked up a small number of times. The rearrangement joins TRBV5-6 to TRBJ2-7, with 9 positions matching TRBD1. CDR3 length: 14 amino acids. CDR1 and CDR2 from the germline V gene are SGHDT and YYEEEE. The V gene end was trimmed by 0 bases and the J gene end by 6 bases; junction bases not matched to a gene: 4. In DNA, the CDR3 is TGTGCCAGCAGCTTGGCGGACAGGGGTGTCGAGCAGTACTTC. Translated, it gives CASSLADRGVEQYF.

The chain has TRBV12-3 or TRBV12-4 and TRBJ2-4; D gene ambiguous. The germline V and J ends were trimmed by 5 bases and 10 bases, with 15 bases remaining between them. The CDR3 is 13 amino acids. CDR3 sequence: CASSPRGNSIQYF. CDR3 in DNA: TGTGCCAGCAGTCCGAGAGGTAACTCGATTCAGTACTTC.

The rearrangement joins TRBV19 to TRBJ1-5; 7 bases are shared with TRBD1. V shed 5 bases, J shed 3 bases, and the junction held 4 bases outside the gene matches. Looked up from germline, CDR1 is LNHDA and CDR2 is SQIVND (reference sequence). The CDR3 is 14 amino acids. CDR3 sequence: CASSLQGFNQPQHF. The CDR3 coding sequence is TGTGCCAGTAGTTTACAGGGGTTCAATCAGCCCCAGCATTTT. The whole variable domain, remainder taken from reference TRBV19 and TRBJ1-5, is DGGITQSPKYLFRKEGQNVTLSCEQNLNHDAMYWYRQDPGQGLRLIYYSQIVNDFQKGDIAEGYSVSREKKESFPLTVTSAQKNPTAFYLCASSLQGFNQPQHFGDGTRLSIL.

The chain is built from TRBV5-4 and TRBJ2-1; 7 bases are a match to TRBD1. The CDR3 spans 12 residues. After removal of 3 bases from V and 7 bases from J, the junction contained 1 base not matched to a gene. The germline gives CDR1 SGHNT, CDR2 YYREEE (reference sequence). The CDR3 DNA is TGTGCCAGCAGCTGGGACAGTAATGAGCAGTTCTTC. Protein product: CASSWDSNEQFF.

In this sample, this clone turned up once. The chain joins TRBV29-1 to TRBJ1-2; 9 bases are a match to TRBD1. Germline CDR1 SQVTM, CDR2 ANQGSEA. V was pared by 6 bases and J by 4 bases, with 6 bases of the junction left unmatched. The CDR3 sequence is 13 residues long. CDR3 bases: TGCAGCGTCCGTCCGACAGGGGGCTATGGCTACACCTTC. Protein: CSVRPTGGYGYTF.

The rearrangement uses TRBV3-1 (or the pseudogene TRBV3-2) and TRBJ2-2, with D unclear. The CDR3 consists of 18 residues. V lost 5 bases and J lost 6, with 25 bases in between. The germline V gene encodes CDR1 LGHDT and CDR2 YNNKEL (reference sequence). As DNA, the CDR3 is TGTGCCAGCAGCAAACCCCTAGACCCGGGTGTAGTCTCCGGGGAGCTGTTTTTT. Its protein product is CASSKPLDPGVVSGELFF.

V usage is TRBV25-1 and J usage is TRBJ2-7; D is possibly TRBD2 (6 bases). The CDR3 extends over 12 amino acids. Trimming pared 6 bases from V and 5 bases from J, leaving 11 bases between. In germline, CDR1 is MGHDK, CDR2 SYGVNS. In DNA, the CDR3 is TGTGCCAGCAGCCGGAGGGAGAACGAGCAGTACTTC. This codes for CASSRRENEQYF.

The V and J genes are TRBV11-2 and TRBJ1-6; 7 nucleotides match TRBD1. Germline V lookup: CDR1 SGHAT, CDR2 FQNNGV. CDR3 size: 18 residues. V was pared by 4 bases and J by 6 bases, with 15 bases of the junction left unmatched. Written as DNA, the CDR3 is TGTGCCAGCAGCTCGCAACGGAACAGGGGTAGTGCTAATTCACCCCTCCACTTT. Its translation is CASSSQRNRGSANSPLHF.

The chain employs TRBV2 and TRBJ2-4; maybe TRBD2 (6 bases). From germline, CDR1 is SNHLY and CDR2 FYNNEI. The ends were cut back, 9 bases at V and 4 bases at J, with 19 bases in the middle. This CDR3 contains 15 residues. CDR3 sequence: CARSGTPLLKNIQYF. CDR3 in DNA: TGTGCCAGGTCCGGGACTCCCTTGTTGAAAAACATTCAGTACTTC.

The rearrangement uses TRBV6-5 and TRBJ2-2, with no clear D. CDR3 length equals 13 residues. In germline, CDR1 is MNHEY, CDR2 SVGAGI. V lost 7 bases and J lost 4, with 10 bases in between. The CDR3, as DNA: TGTGCCAGCATCCCCATGTCCACCGGGGAGCTGTTTTTT. It is translated as CASIPMSTGELFF.

The V gene is TRBV5-4, the J gene TRBJ1-1, with TRBD1 as a possible D gene (6 bases). CDR1 is SGHNT and CDR2 is YYREEE in the germline V gene (reference sequence). The CDR3 has 13 residues. The V end lost 4 bases, the J end lost 1 base, and 8 bases lay between the germline ends. The CDR3 DNA reads as TGTGCCAGCAGCCCGACAGGGAACACTGAAGCTTTCTTT. It translates to CASSPTGNTEAFF.

The chain joins TRBV18 to TRBJ1-6, with D possibly matching TRBD1 (6 bases). The CDR3 sequence is 15 residues long. Trimming left V 4 bases short and J 5 bases short, with 12 bases between. Germline lookup yields CDR1 KGHSH and CDR2 LQKENI. The CDR3 protein is CASSQRTVDNSPLHF. The CDR3 region has the DNA TGTGCCAGCTCACAGCGGACAGTAGATAATTCACCCCTCCACTTT.

J is TRBJ2-5 and V is TRBV21-1; the table's D call of TRBD2 was not tested on the DNA. TRBV21-1 is a recognized pseudogene. The CDR3 has 16 amino acids. The CDR3 is CASSKGCGGAIKTQYF. The CDR3 DNA sequence: TGTGCCAGCAGCAAAGGTTGCGGGGGGGCTATCAAGACCCAGTACTTC.

The chain combines TRBV27 with TRBJ2-3; D is possibly TRBD2 (7 bases). There are 17 residues in the CDR3. The germline V gene has CDR1 MNHEY and CDR2 SMNVEV (reference sequence). The V gene lost 7 bases and the J gene lost 7 bases, with 27 bases spanning the gap. CDR3 coding DNA: TGTGCCAGCAAACGGCCCGGCGGGGGCCACCTTGAAAATACGCAGTATTTT. Translated, it gives CASKRPGGGHLENTQYF.

The genes are TRBV7-8 and TRBJ1-3; 7 bases map to TRBD1. Germline CDR1 reads SGHVS; CDR2 reads FQNEAQ. V trimming: 5 bases; J trimming: 4 bases; junction bases outside the gene matches: 8. The CDR3 covers 15 residues. CDR3 protein: CASSRSTGDGNTIYF. In DNA form, the CDR3 reads TGTGCCAGCAGCCGCTCTACAGGGGACGGAAACACCATATATTTT.

The chain recombines TRBV27 with TRBJ2-7; D not certain. Between the trimmed V and J ends, which lost 5 bases and 7 bases, there was a span of 15 bases. This CDR3 spans 13 amino acids. The germline CDR1 and CDR2 sequences are MNHEY and SMNVEV (reference sequence). DNA for the CDR3: TGTGCCAGCAGTAAAGAGACGGAGAAGGAGCAGTACTTC. The encoded protein is CASSKETEKEQYF.

The chain carries TRBV5-1 and TRBJ2-1; 7 bases match TRBD1. The CDR3 is 14 amino acids. Germline lookup yields CDR1 SGHRS and CDR2 YFSETQ. V was pared by 6 bases and J by 5 bases, with 8 bases of the junction left unmatched. The CDR3 sequence: CASNKDRTNNEQFF. The DNA of the CDR3 is TGCGCCAGCAACAAGGACAGGACAAACAATGAGCAGTTCTTC.

This clone was counted a few times. The chain recombines TRBV4-1 with TRBJ2-7; possibly TRBD1 for D (6 bases). Trimming left V 4 bases short and J 4 bases short, with 17 bases between. CDR3 size: 15 residues. Germline V gene sequence: CDR1 MGHRA, CDR2 YSYEKL. The CDR3 DNA reads as TGCGCCAGCAGCCCGAGACAGGCGTTTGAGTACGAGCAGTACTTC. As protein: CASSPRQAFEYEQYF.

The J gene is TRBJ2-3, the V gene TRBV5-1, with TRBD1 identical over 9 bases. CDR1 and CDR2 from the germline V gene are SGHRS and YFSETQ. The V gene end was trimmed by 3 bases and the J gene end by 5 bases; junction bases not matched to a gene: 10. The length of the CDR3 is 16 residues. CDR3 nucleotide sequence: TGCGCCAGCAGCTGGGCCGGGACAGGGAGGATAGATACGCAGTATTTT. This translates into CASSWAGTGRIDTQYF.

This chain links TRBV15 with TRBJ1-1; D is unresolved. CDR1 is LNHNV, CDR2 YYDKDF, per germline (reference sequence). V gave up 5 bases and J gave up 10 bases, with 20 bases separating them. The CDR3 has 14 residues. The CDR3 protein is CATSGRAYILGAFF. Written as DNA, the CDR3 is TGTGCCACCAGCGGGAGAGCTTACATTTTAGGAGCTTTCTTT.

The chain links TRBV11-2 to TRBJ1-2; perhaps TRBD1 as D (6 bases). Trimming took off 2 bases at V and 4 bases at J, with 11 bases between the two ends. CDR1 and CDR2 from the germline V gene are SGHAT and FQNNGV. CDR3 length: 14 amino acids. The CDR3 spells CASSLLQGTYGYTF. In nucleotides, the CDR3 is TGTGCCAGCAGCTTACTACAGGGTACCTATGGCTACACCTTC.